This TCR beta chain originates from a study of T-cell memory formation after mild COVID-19. Overall study context: TCR clusters mostly belonged to single donors. Whole-study results and caveats: Later expanders leaned toward CD4+, whereas clones contracting from day 15 to 85 were balanced CD4/CD8. Cross-reactive memory seemingly joined, as some responding clones were found in pre-infection memory.

This clonotype is medium-sized within its sample. The antigen is undetermined. TCRdb recomputed calls from the 5' RACE reads with MiXCR, one row per CDR3 protein. The sample holds roughly 4,000 distinct CDR3 sequences, about 15% seen once. The CDR3 spans 16 residues. V lost 4 bases, J lost 3 bases, and 11 bases stayed unmatched. The sequencing sample was made of PBMCs or a T cell subset sorted from them (not recorded which). The chain uses TRBV12-3 or TRBV12-4 and TRBJ1-2, with 7 nucleotides matching TRBD1. The sequence derives from an adult who had mild COVID-19 (a few samples of this study predate the infection). Cell type and time point are not known. The CDR3 is CASSSRDSPRDYGYTF. As DNA, the CDR3 is TGTGCCAGCAGTTCCCGGGACAGCCCTCGGGACTATGGCTACACCTTC.